This TCR beta chain appears in the sequencing data of a study of T-cell reconstitution after alpha-beta-depleted transplantation in children. Construction of the TCRbeta library involved unique molecular identifiers. One entry per CDR3 protein results from TCRdb running MiXCR on the PCR reads. This sample carries about 370,000 distinct CDR3 sequences, roughly 20% of them seen once, and the ten largest clones take less than 4.5%. The CDR3 totals 14 residues. The V gene end was trimmed by 5 bases and the J gene end by 4 bases; junction bases not matched to a gene: 7. Germline V gives CDR1 SQVTM, CDR2 ANQGSEA.

The sequence derives from a human donor who donated a stem cell graft to a child with acute myeloid leukemia. This rearrangement joins TRBV29-1 to TRBJ2-1; 8 bases align to TRBD1. The sample in question was PBMCs from the stem cell graft donor, obtained from the stem cell graft. The CDR3 DNA is TGCAGCGTTCAGGACAGGGCGGAATACAATGAGCAGTTCTTC. It is translated as CSVQDRAEYNEQFF.